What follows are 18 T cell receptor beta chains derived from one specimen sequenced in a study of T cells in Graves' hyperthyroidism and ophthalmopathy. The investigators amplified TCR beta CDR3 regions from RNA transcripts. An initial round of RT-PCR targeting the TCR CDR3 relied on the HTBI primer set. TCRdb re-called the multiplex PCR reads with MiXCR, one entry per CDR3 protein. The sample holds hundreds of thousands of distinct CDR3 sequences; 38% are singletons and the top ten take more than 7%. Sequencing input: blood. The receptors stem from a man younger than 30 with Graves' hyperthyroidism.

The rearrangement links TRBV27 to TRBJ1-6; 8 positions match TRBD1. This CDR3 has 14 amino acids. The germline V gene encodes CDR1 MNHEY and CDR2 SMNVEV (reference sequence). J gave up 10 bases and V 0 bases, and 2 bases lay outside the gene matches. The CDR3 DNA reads TGTGCCAGCAGTTTATCCGGGACAGGATCACCCCTCCACTTT. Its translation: CASSLSGTGSPLHF.

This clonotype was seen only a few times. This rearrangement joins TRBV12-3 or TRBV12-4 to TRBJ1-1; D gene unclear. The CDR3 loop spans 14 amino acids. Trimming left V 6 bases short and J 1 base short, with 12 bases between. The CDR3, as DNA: TGTGCCAGCAGCTACCTTGGAGCGAACACTGAAGCTTTCTTT. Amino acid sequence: CASSYLGANTEAFF.

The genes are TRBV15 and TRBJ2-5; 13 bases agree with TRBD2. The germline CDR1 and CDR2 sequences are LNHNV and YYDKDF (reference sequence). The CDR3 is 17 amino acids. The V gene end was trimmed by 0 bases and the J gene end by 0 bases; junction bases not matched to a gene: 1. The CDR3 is CATSREGTSGNQETQYF. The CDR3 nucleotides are TGTGCCACCAGCAGAGAGGGGACTAGCGGGAACCAAGAGACCCAGTACTTC.

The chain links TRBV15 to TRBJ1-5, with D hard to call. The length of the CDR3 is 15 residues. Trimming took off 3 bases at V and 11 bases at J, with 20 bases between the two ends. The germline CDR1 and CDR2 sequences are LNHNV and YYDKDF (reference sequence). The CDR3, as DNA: TGTGCCACCAGCAGTGGAGTAGTCAGAAAAGAGACCCAGCATTTT. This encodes CATSSGVVRKETQHF.

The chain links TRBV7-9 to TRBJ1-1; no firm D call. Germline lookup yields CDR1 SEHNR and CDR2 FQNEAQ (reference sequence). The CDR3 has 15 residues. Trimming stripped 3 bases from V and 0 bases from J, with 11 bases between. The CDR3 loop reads CASSFAQHLNTEAFF. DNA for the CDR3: TGTGCCAGCAGCTTTGCCCAACACCTGAACACTGAAGCTTTCTTT.

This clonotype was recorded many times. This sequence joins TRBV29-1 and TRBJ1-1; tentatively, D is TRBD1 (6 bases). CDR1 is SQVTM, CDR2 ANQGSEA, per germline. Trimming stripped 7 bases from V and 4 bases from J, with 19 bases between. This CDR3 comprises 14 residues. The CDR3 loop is CSGAPQGGGTEAFF. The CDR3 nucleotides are TGCAGCGGTGCCCCTCAGGGAGGGGGCACTGAAGCTTTCTTT.

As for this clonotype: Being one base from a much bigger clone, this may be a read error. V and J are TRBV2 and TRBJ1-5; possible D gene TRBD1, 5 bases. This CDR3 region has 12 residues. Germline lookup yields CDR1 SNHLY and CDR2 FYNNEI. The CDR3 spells CTSRGVDQPQHF. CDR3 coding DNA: TGTACCAGCCGGGGGGTTGATCAGCCCCAGCATTTT.

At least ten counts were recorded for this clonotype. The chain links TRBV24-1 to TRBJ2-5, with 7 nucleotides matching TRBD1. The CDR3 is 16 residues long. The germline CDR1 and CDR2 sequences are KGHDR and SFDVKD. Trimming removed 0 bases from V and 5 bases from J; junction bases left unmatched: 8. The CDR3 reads CATSDLPLTGMETQYF. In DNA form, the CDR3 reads TGTGCCACCAGTGATTTGCCCTTGACAGGGATGGAGACCCAGTACTTC.

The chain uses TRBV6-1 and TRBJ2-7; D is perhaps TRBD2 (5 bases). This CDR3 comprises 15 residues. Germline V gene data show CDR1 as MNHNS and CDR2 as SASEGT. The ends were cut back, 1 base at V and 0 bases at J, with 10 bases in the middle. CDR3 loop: CASSEGPGTSYEQYF. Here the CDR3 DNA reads TGTGCCAGCAGTGAAGGTCCGGGAACCTCCTACGAGCAGTACTTC.

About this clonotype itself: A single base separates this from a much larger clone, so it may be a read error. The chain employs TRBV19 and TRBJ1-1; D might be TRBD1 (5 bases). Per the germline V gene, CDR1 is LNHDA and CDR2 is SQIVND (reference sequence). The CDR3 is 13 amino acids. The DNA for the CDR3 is TGTGCCAATAGTATCGACAGTAGTACTGAAGCTTTCTTT. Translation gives CANSIDSSTEAFF.

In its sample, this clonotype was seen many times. CDR3 residues: CASSRTEVMDYTF. In nucleotides, the CDR3 is TGTGCCAGTAGTCGGACGGAAGTTATGGACTACACCTTC. The chain joins TRBV19 to TRBJ1-2; D unclear. The CDR3 runs to 13 residues. The V end was cut by 5 bases, the J end by 10 bases, with 17 bases between. Germline values: CDR1 LNHDA, CDR2 SQIVND (reference sequence). The full variable domain, rest sourced from reference TRBV19 and TRBJ1-2, is DGGITQSPKYLFRKEGQNVTLSCEQNLNHDAMYWYRQDPGQGLRLIYYSQIVNDFQKGDIAEGYSVSREKKESFPLTVTSAQKNPTAFYLCASSRTEVMDYTFGSGTRLTVV.

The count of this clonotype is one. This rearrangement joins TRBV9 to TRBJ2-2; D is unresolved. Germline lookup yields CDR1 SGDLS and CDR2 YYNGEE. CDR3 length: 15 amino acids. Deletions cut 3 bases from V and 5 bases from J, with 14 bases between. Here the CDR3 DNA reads TGTGCCAGCAGCGCCCTGACTTTTGGGACCGGGGAGCTGTTTTTT. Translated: CASSALTFGTGELFF.

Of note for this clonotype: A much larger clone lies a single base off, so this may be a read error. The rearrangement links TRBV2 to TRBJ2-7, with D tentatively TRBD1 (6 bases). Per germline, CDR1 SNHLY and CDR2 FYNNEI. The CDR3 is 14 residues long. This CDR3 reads CVSSDSNRAHEQYF. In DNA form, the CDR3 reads TGTGTCAGCAGCGATAGTAACAGGGCCCACGAGCAGTACTTC.

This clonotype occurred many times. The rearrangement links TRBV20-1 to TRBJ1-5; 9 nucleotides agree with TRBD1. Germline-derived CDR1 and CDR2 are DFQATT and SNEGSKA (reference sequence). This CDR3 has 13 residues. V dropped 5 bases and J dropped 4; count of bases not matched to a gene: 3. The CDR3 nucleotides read TGCAGTGCTGGGACAGGGTGGAATCAGCCCCAGCATTTT. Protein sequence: CSAGTGWNQPQHF.

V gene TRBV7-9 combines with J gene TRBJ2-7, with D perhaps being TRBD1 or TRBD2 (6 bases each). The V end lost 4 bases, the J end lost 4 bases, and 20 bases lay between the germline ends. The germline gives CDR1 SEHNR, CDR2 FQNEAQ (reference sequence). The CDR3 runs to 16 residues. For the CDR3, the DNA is TGTGCCAGCAGCTCGTGGGCCGTAAGGGGGGAGTACGAGCAGTACTTC. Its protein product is CASSSWAVRGEYEQYF.

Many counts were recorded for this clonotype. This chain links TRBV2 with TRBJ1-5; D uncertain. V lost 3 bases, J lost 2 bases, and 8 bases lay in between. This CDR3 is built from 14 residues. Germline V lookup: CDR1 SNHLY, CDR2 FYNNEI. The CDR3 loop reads CASSEEGGNQPQHF. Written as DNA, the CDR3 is TGTGCCAGCAGTGAGGAAGGCGGCAATCAGCCCCAGCATTTT.

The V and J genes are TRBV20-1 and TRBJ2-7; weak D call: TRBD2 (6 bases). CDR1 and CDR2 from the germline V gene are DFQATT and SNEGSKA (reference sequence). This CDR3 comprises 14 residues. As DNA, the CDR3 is TGCAATGCACGATCTCGCAGCGGGTCCTACGAGCAGTACTTC. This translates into CNARSRSGSYEQYF.

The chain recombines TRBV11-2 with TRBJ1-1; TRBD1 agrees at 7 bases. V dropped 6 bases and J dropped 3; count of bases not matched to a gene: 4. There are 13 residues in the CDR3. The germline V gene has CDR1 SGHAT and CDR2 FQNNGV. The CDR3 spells CASRRDRYTEAFF. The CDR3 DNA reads TGTGCCAGCAGGCGGGACAGATACACTGAAGCTTTCTTT.